A selection of T cell receptor beta chains follows, all from one sample in a study of long-term antiretroviral therapy in people with HIV. Profiling relied on immunoSEQ multiplex PCR, and the TCRdb table lists in-frame clones only, not all of them. The sample shows roughly 10,000 clones, approximately 82% of them seen only once. The specimen was unsorted PBMCs, collected 1.2 years after starting antiretroviral therapy. Receptor source: a man aged 35 to 55 with HIV. CDR3s include the opening cysteine and the closing phenylalanine or tryptophan. The D gene is left open where the match is weak. Clone size, where shown, is once, few, many, or a class for clones that have expanded.

cdr3_aa cdr3_nt clone_size cdr3_length j_call d_call v_call
CASSQDRVDTQYF TGCGCCAGCAGCCAGGACAGGGTGGATACGCAGTATTTT few 13 TRBJ2-3 TRBD1 TRBV4-3
CASSEGGGGHQPQHF TGTGCCAGCAGTGAAGGCGGGGGAGGTCATCAGCCCCAGCATTTT . 15 TRBJ1-5 . TRBV2
CASSEGTSGYNEQFF TGCGCCAGCAGCGAAGGGACTAGCGGATACAATGAGCAGTTCTTC . 15 TRBJ2-1 TRBD2 TRBV5-1
CASSEEQGAYEQYF TGCGCCAGCAGTGAGGAACAGGGGGCCTACGAGCAGTACTTC . 14 TRBJ2-7 TRBD1 TRBV10-1
CASSRGPSDAEQFF TGTGCCAGCAGCCGTGGGCCGTCCGACGCTGAGCAGTTCTTC . 14 TRBJ2-1 . TRBV7-2
CASKQGGKLAYNEQFF TGTGCCAGTAAGCAGGGGGGAAAGCTAGCCTACAATGAGCAGTTCTTC . 16 TRBJ2-1 . TRBV19
CAWSPSRSGGAHEQYF TGTGCCTGGAGTCCCTCACGGAGCGGGGGGGCCCACGAGCAGTACTTC . 16 TRBJ2-7 TRBD2 TRBV30
CAWEGNTEAFF TGTGCCTGGGAGGGCAACACTGAAGCTTTCTTT . 11 TRBJ1-1 . TRBV30
CASSVGLVNYEQYF TGTGCCAGCAGCGTAGGCCTGGTGAACTACGAGCAGTACTTC . 14 TRBJ2-7 . TRBV9
CASKSRDSSYNSPLHF TGCGCCAGCAAGTCCCGGGACAGCTCCTATAATTCACCCCTCCACTTT . 16 TRBJ1-6 TRBD1 TRBV10-2
CASTSQGQGNDEQYF TGTGCCAGCACCTCCCAGGGACAGGGGAACGACGAGCAGTACTTC . 15 TRBJ2-7 TRBD1 TRBV7-2
CASSITSLASETQYF TGTGCCAGTAGTATAACATCACTAGCGTCCGAGACCCAGTACTTC . 15 TRBJ2-5 TRBD2 TRBV19
CASSMGFASPLHF TGTGCCAGCAGTATGGGATTCGCTTCACCCCTCCACTTT . 13 TRBJ1-6 . TRBV25-1
CASSLEWQGDGYGYTF TGCGCCAGCAGCTTGGAATGGCAGGGCGACGGCTATGGCTACACCTTC . 16 TRBJ1-2 . TRBV5-1
CASRKTGLLYGYTF TGTGCCAGCAGGAAGACAGGACTACTCTATGGCTACACCTTC . 14 TRBJ1-2 . TRBV27
CASRGRGREKLFF TGTGCCAGCAGAGGCAGGGGGCGGGAAAAACTGTTTTTT . 13 TRBJ1-4 TRBD1 TRBV28
CASSQDLGTGTSYEQYF TGCGCCAGCAGCCAAGATCTTGGGACAGGGACCTCCTACGAGCAGTACTTC . 17 TRBJ2-7 TRBD1 TRBV4-3
CASTWGGTPNYGYTF TGTGCCAGCACATGGGGGGGTACTCCCAACTATGGCTACACCTTC few 15 TRBJ1-2 . TRBV7-2